These 18 T cell receptor beta chains originate from one sample sequenced in a study of cytomegalovirus exposure and HLA in healthy donors. 13 Jbeta primers and 60 Vbeta primers were used for the PCR. Measured with immunoSEQ multiplex PCR; TCRdb has only the in-frame clones, and not every one. The table records hundreds of thousands of clones, approximately 90% of them present only once. The sequencing sample was made of PBMCs. The receptors come from a young woman in good health and CMV-seronegative.

The chain combines TRBV4-1 with TRBJ1-5; no clear D gene. This CDR3 comprises 15 residues. Germline loops: CDR1 MGHRA, CDR2 YSYEKL. V gave up 0 bases and J gave up 0 bases, with 6 bases separating them. CDR3 region: CASSQEAVSNQPQHF. The CDR3 bases are TGCGCCAGCAGCCAAGAGGCGGTTAGCAATCAGCCCCAGCATTTT.

The V gene is TRBV11-3, the J gene TRBJ2-7, with D possibly matching TRBD1 (6 bases). Germline CDR1 reads SGHNT; CDR2 reads YENEEA. V lost 6 bases to trimming and J lost 5 bases, with 20 bases between them. This CDR3 is built from 15 residues. For the CDR3, the DNA is TGTGCCAGCAGTTTACAGGGCGGAAGGGGTGACGAGCAGTACTTC. Translating it yields CASSLQGGRGDEQYF. Full variable domain (missing parts from reference TRBV11-3 and TRBJ2-7): EAGVVQSPRYKIIEKKQPVAFWCNPISGHNTLYWYLQNLGQGPELLIRYENEEAVDDSQLPKDRFSAERLKGVDSTLKIQPAELGDSAVYLCASSLQGGRGDEQYFGPGTRLTVT.

The rearrangement joins TRBV4-3 to TRBJ1-4; 8 positions match TRBD1. The CDR3 is 16 amino acids. The germline V gene has CDR1 LGHNA and CDR2 YSLEER. V dropped 3 bases and J dropped 0; count of bases not matched to a gene: 3. The CDR3 region is CASSHTDRATNEKLFF. CDR3 nucleotides: TGCGCCAGCAGCCATACGGACAGGGCAACTAATGAAAAACTGTTTTTT.

The chain recombines TRBV6-5 with TRBJ1-1; no definite D call. V lost 8 bases and J 4 bases, leaving 14 bases between the germline ends. Germline lookup yields CDR1 MNHEY and CDR2 SVGAGI. The CDR3 length is 13 residues. The CDR3 DNA is TGTGCCAGCCGAATCTTAGTTACCACTGAAGCTTTCTTT. Its translation is CASRILVTTEAFF.

The rearrangement uses TRBV21-1 and TRBJ2-4; TRBD2 reflects the table's D call only, with no check against the DNA. TRBV21-1 is a known pseudogene. The CDR3 runs to 19 residues. CDR3 coding DNA: TGTGCCAGCAGCAAAGCCCTAGCGGGAGGGCGAGAGGCCAAAAACATTCAGTACTTC. It codes for CASSKALAGGREAKNIQYF.

This chain uses TRBV6-1 with TRBJ1-3, with TRBD1 identical over 8 bases. The CDR3 has 15 residues. CDR1 MNHNS and CDR2 SASEGT come from the germline V gene. Germline trimming cut 3 bases from V and 4 bases from J; bases unmatched to any gene: 5. CDR3 in amino acids: CASSDRRGPGNTIYF. The CDR3 DNA reads TGTGCCAGCAGTGATCGCAGGGGGCCGGGAAACACCATATATTTT.

The chain combines TRBV4-3 with TRBJ2-1; 10 nucleotides match TRBD2. Germline CDR1 reads LGHNA; CDR2 reads YSLEER. The CDR3 is made up of 17 amino acids. With 6 bases clipped from V and 3 bases from J, the junction kept 11 bases outside the gene matches. This chain's CDR3 is CASSWERGGSFYNEQFF. DNA of the CDR3: TGCGCCAGCAGTTGGGAGCGGGGGGGCTCATTCTACAATGAGCAGTTCTTC.

The table lists this clone with a few counts. J is TRBJ2-5 and V is TRBV9, with TRBD2 matching over 8 bases. CDR1 is SGDLS and CDR2 is YYNGEE in the germline V gene. The CDR3 sequence is 16 residues long. Unmatched junction bases numbered 8, after V lost 0 bases and J lost 4 bases. The CDR3 DNA reads TGTGCCAGCAGCGTAGGGGACGGGAGGGCCAGAGAGACCCAGTACTTC. This gives the protein CASSVGDGRARETQYF.

The chain couples TRBV11-2 to TRBJ2-5, with D tentatively TRBD1 (6 bases). The DNA end is a closer match to TRBJ2-7, so the J assignment may be wrong. The CDR3 consists of 13 residues. CDR1 and CDR2 from the germline V gene are SGHAT and FQNNGV. The CDR3 here is CASSSTGFYEQYF. The CDR3 DNA is TGTGCCAGCAGCTCAACAGGGTTCTACGAGCAGTACTTC.

The DNA of the CDR3 is TGTGCCAGCACTCGGACAGGGCCGAACACTGAAGCTTTCTTT. Its protein is CASTRTGPNTEAFF. The genes are TRBV6-5 and TRBJ1-1; 8 bases are shared with TRBD1. With 7 bases clipped from V and 1 base from J, the junction kept 5 bases outside the gene matches. CDR1 and CDR2 from the germline V gene are MNHEY and SVGAGI. The CDR3 length is 14 residues.

V usage is TRBV27 and J usage is TRBJ1-1, with 7 bases identical to TRBD1. Germline CDR1 and CDR2: MNHEY and SMNVEV (reference sequence). This CDR3 comprises 14 residues. The V segment lost 6 bases and the J segment 3 bases; nucleotides outside the gene matches: 7. The CDR3 sequence: CASSTGTAHTEAFF. The CDR3, as DNA: TGTGCCAGCAGCACCGGGACAGCCCACACTGAAGCTTTCTTT.

This chain joins TRBV5-4 and TRBJ2-7; 10 nucleotides agree with TRBD2. The germline gives CDR1 SGHNT, CDR2 YYREEE (reference sequence). J gave up 2 bases and V 4 bases, and 6 bases lay outside the gene matches. CDR3 length equals 15 residues. The DNA for the CDR3 is TGTGCCAGCAGCCCGGGACTAGCGATTACCTACGAGCAGTACTTC. Translated, it gives CASSPGLAITYEQYF.

This rearrangement joins TRBV6-1 to TRBJ1-3, with D maybe TRBD1 (6 bases). Germline CDR1 MNHNS, CDR2 SASEGT. The V end lost 3 bases, the J end lost 4 bases, and 16 bases lay between the germline ends. The CDR3 spans 16 residues. The CDR3 DNA reads as TGTGCCAGCAGTGAGTTCAGGGGTTCGGGCGGAAACACCATATATTTT. Amino acids: CASSEFRGSGGNTIYF.

The genes are TRBV9 and TRBJ2-5, with 11 bases identical to TRBD2. The CDR3 loop spans 15 amino acids. J gave up 5 bases and V 0 bases, and 3 bases lay outside the gene matches. Germline V gives CDR1 SGDLS, CDR2 YYNGEE. The DNA for the CDR3 is TGTGCCAGCAGCGTAGTAGCGGGAGGGCGGGAGACCCAGTACTTC. Its translation: CASSVVAGGRETQYF.

This sequence joins TRBV15 and TRBJ2-7, with TRBD1 matching 9 bases. This CDR3 has 15 residues. Trimming cost V 2 bases and J 4 bases; bases outside gene matches: 6. The V gene's germline CDR1 is LNHNV and CDR2 YYDKDF (reference sequence). The CDR3 region has the DNA TGTGCCACCAGCAGAACCCCGGGACAGGGTTACGAGCAGTACTTC. Its translation: CATSRTPGQGYEQYF. The whole variable domain, filled in from reference TRBV15 and TRBJ2-7, reads DAMVIQNPRYQVTQFGKPVTLSCSQTLNHNVMYWYQQKSSQAPKLLFHYYDKDFNNEADTPDNFQSRRPNTSFCFLDIRSPGLGDTAMYLCATSRTPGQGYEQYFGPGTRLTVT.

CDR3 residues: CASSETLGGRNNEQFF. The DNA for the CDR3 is TGTGCCAGCAGTGAAACGCTTGGCGGGAGAAACAATGAGCAGTTCTTC. The chain recombines TRBV2 with TRBJ2-1; 7 bases are shared with TRBD2. Germline assignment: CDR1 SNHLY and CDR2 FYNNEI. V shed 2 bases, J shed 5 bases, and the junction held 9 bases outside the gene matches. This CDR3 is 16 amino acids long. Filled out from reference TRBV2 and TRBJ2-1, the complete variable domain reads EPEVTQTPSHQVTQMGQEVILRCVPISNHLYFYWYRQILGQKVEFLVSFYNNEISEKSEIFDDQFSVERPDGSNFTLKIRSTKLEDSAMYFCASSETLGGRNNEQFFGPGTRLTVL.

This chain connects TRBV14 to TRBJ2-7; D ambiguous. V was trimmed by 6 bases and J by 9 bases, leaving 15 bases between them. Germline values: CDR1 SGHDN, CDR2 FVKESK. This CDR3 comprises 12 residues. This CDR3 reads CASSPYSVGQYF. In nucleotides, the CDR3 is TGTGCCAGCAGTCCTTACTCGGTTGGGCAGTACTTC. Together with reference TRBV14 and TRBJ2-7, the CDR3 gives the full variable domain: EAGVTQFPSHSVIEKGQTVTLRCDPISGHDNLYWYRRVMGKEIKFLLHFVKESKQDESGMPNNRFLAERTGGTYSTLKVQPAELEDSGVYFCASSPYSVGQYFGPGTRLTVT.

The genes are TRBV7-2 and TRBJ2-5; 7 nucleotides agree with TRBD2. This CDR3 spans 13 amino acids. CDR1 and CDR2 from the germline V gene are SGHTA and FQGNSA. V lost 9 bases, J lost 4 bases, and 8 bases stayed unmatched. In DNA form, the CDR3 reads TGTGCCAGTTTGGGGGGGTTAGCAGAGACCCAGTACTTC. Translated, it gives CASLGGLAETQYF.